The entry below gives a single TCR beta chain sequence along with its context. This clone has a handful of counts. No cognate antigen has been identified for it. Qualities for individual bases were not recorded, and no much larger clone is one base off. V is clipped by 2 bases and J by 1 base, and the sequence between their germline boundaries is 9 bases long. The CDR3 runs 14 amino acids, cysteine and phenylalanine included. Left in the record is the CDR3 DNA by itself, 42 bases read in frame from the first base. As encoded in the germline V gene, CDR1 is SGHRS while CDR2 is YFSETQ. This sample was taken from a study of cytomegalovirus exposure and HLA in healthy donors (dated 2017 in TCRdb). In terms of the full investigation: An earlier analysis of approximately 640 of the donors reported 250 to 350 Gb of sequence data and roughly 110 million unique TCR beta sequences from around 200 million T cells. An earlier analysis of around 640 of the donors used high-throughput TCR beta sequencing to judge whether each TCR beta V gene segment behaved as functional or pseudogenic. On average, roughly 200,000 unique TCR beta nucleotide sequences were sequenced per donor among 398 genotyped donors of the cohort, with around 19% of those sequences being non-productive. The number of typed donors differed by locus: about 620-640 for A, B, C, DRB1 and DQB1; 500 to 550 for DQA1; approximately 610 for DPA1; and 450 to 480 for DPB1. All discovery cohort repertoires had been generated using a single sequencing platform. In the later analysis, no new phenotypic data were used to find candidate immune exposures; instead, reliance was placed on TCR beta sequences and their occurrence across donors. The study profiled the T cell repertoires of fewer than 850 subjects by immunosequencing and related them to cytomegalovirus serostatus. In a later analysis, previously published TCR beta repertoires from 550 to 750 donors were re-analyzed and high-resolution HLA genotyping was added so that TCR occurrence patterns could be studied. Of the roughly 400 genotyped donors, about 84% fell in the genetic ancestry cluster associated with self-reported Caucasian donors. Approximately 300 gigabases of sequencing data and about 92 million unique TCR sequences made up an early release that covered 640 HLA-typed donors. Roughly five DR-DQ haplotypes were treated as single units for association and clustering because of strong linkage in the cohort. High-throughput TCR immunosequencing, statistical association of individual TCRs with disease status, and machine learning were combined to predict cytomegalovirus infection status. In addition to the first cohort of 650 to 800 subjects, a separate validation cohort of over 90 different subjects was used. The aim of the study was to test whether cataloging public T cell receptors could identify signatures of past pathogen exposure. Donor age, sex, ethnicity and CMV serostatus were collected together with the repertoire data. In a later genetic analysis, genome-wide SNP genotypes for 398 of the 666 donors were used, and that subset was treated as a discovery cohort. Both class I and class II loci were covered by HLA typing, at four-digit resolution.

The cohort was made up of roughly 670 healthy bone marrow donors. At the time of sampling, all cohort members were nominally healthy, though unrecorded immune exposures were likely present. The donor tested CMV seronegative, placing the donor among the 350 or so seronegative members of the cohort. A peripheral blood sample was provided by each donor, and peripheral blood mononuclear cells were used for TCR beta sequencing. Genomic DNA extraction from the blood cell samples was performed with the Qiagen DNeasy Blood Extraction Kit. The paper as a whole reports these results and caveats: Roughly uniform sequencing depth across donors was assumed in presence/absence analyses, although this assumption may not hold. In a later genetic analysis, fewer N-insertions in productive TCRs were reported among donors in an Asian-associated ancestry cluster than the approximately 670-donor mean. The 87-base-pair reads could not distinguish some IMGT-functional V segments, including TRBV6-2 and TRBV6-3, so those segments were excluded. Immune exposure information for the cohort was limited to CMV serostatus. Three of the identified cytomegalovirus-associated TCR beta chains were confirmed in vitro to be specific for cytomegalovirus antigens. Most TCR sequences were observed very rarely across donors, whereas some public TCRs were present in many individuals. In a later analysis, the rate of TCR association differed among HLA loci, with DRB1 alleles having the most associated TCRs and HLA-C alleles having the fewest. The cohort was sequenced for TCR beta chains only, and without alpha or paired-chain data the features that could be detected were limited. Several of the top co-occurrence clusters appeared to be linked to parvovirus B19, influenza, CMV and Epstein-Barr virus, according to a later analysis. The authors suggested that the approach could potentially be extended to other disease states and immunological phenotypes. Specific HLA alleles were associated with over 15,000 TCR beta sequences at a false discovery rate of 0.05 in a later analysis. The study listed 164 TCR beta chains as associated with cytomegalovirus. Compared with equally common non-associated chains, HLA-associated TCR beta chains in a later analysis were more clonally expanded and had lower generation probabilities. When HLA alleles, especially DR and DQ, strongly co-occurred, attributing TCR associations to individual alleles was difficult. A cluster of highly shared sequence variants was judged likely to represent a technical artifact of the sequencing pipeline. Correlated functional status among segregating V segments might be attributable to linkage disequilibrium, but an unknown experimental factor could not be ruled out. Broadly in line with IMGT annotations, most TCR beta V segments showed up in productive rearrangements about 87% or about 30% of the time in an earlier analysis of around 600 of the donors. In a later genetic analysis, a missense DCLRE1C variant was associated with V-gene and J-gene trimming of TCR beta chains, and the association was replicated in an independent cohort. Because HLA typing was unavailable for some donors at each locus, only the typed subset was used in association tests. A later analysis found that most CMV-associated TCR beta chains appeared HLA-restricted, with HLA associations seemingly driven largely by CMV exposure. A further reported finding was that TCR beta sequences accurately predicted the HLA-A and HLA-B alleles for most subjects in the first cohort. Cytomegalovirus status was reported to be diagnosed by the classifier with high specificity and sensitivity in both the original and validation cohorts. Because counts were too low, seventeen rarely observed V segments, including chromosome 9 orphons, were excluded from the earlier analysis of some 540 of the donors.

The library was obtained by the immunoSEQ multiplex PCR assay. For the multiplex PCR, a mixture combining 60 forward primers for TCR Vbeta segments and 13 reverse primers for TCR Jbeta segments was used. Amplification of the CDR3 region of rearranged TCR beta genes was performed with a multiplex PCR assay on genomic DNA. The Illumina HiSeq System was used to sequence the amplified TCR beta libraries as 87-base-pair reads. As for the original processing: A later analysis tallied about 77 million unique TCR beta chains across the approximately 670 repertoires, and about 10 million of those chains were shared by two or more donors. A nearest-neighbor algorithm error-corrected the raw reads and collapsed the reads into unique sequences, merging closely related sequences to remove PCR and sequencing errors. To assign V, D and J gene segments, CDR3 sequences were aligned to IMGT reference sequences. For a sequence to be retained, at least a six-nucleotide match to both a V gene segment and a J gene segment was required. Rearrangements were classified as productive when the CDR3 lacked stop codons and remained in frame with V and J, and all other rearrangements were classified as non-productive. CDR3 was defined by IMGT convention, running from the second conserved V-encoded cysteine to the conserved J-encoded phenylalanine. Sequences without an unambiguous match to a single V gene segment were excluded from the earlier analysis of 450 to 650 of the donors. An earlier analysis of a few hundred of the donors called V segments functional above 56.7% productive rearrangements and segregating when the between-donor standard deviation exceeded 5%. A statistical classification framework was built to diagnose cytomegalovirus status from the catalog of TCR beta chain sequences. V and J gene assignment, in a later analysis, came from comparing TCR nucleotide sequences with IMGT/GENE-DB human TR gene sequences. A later analysis assigned CDR3 sequences and most-parsimonious VDJ recombination scenarios with the TCRdist pipeline. A later analysis defined each TCR beta chain by its CDR3 amino acid sequence plus V-gene family, and excluded reads lacking a unique V-gene family. A later analysis removed 592 highly shared, low-generation-probability nucleotide sequences to deal with suspected cross-contamination and a sequencing artifact. For each public chain, a later analysis derived a clonal expansion index from normalized ranks of inferred template counts within each repertoire. A later analysis computed generation probabilities with a VDJ recombination model fitted to out-of-frame rearrangements, and checked the results against IGoR. In a later analysis, hypergeometric tests were used to score TCR-TCR, TCR-HLA and TCR-CMV co-occurrence, with a repertoire-size bias correction applied to TCR pairs. False discovery rates were estimated in a later analysis by permuting HLA or CMV assignments 20 times. In a later analysis, co-occurring TCRs were grouped using DBSCAN, and TCRdist sequence similarity was added for clustering within HLA-allele-positive subsets. For co-occurrence clustering, repertoires with fewer than 30,000 or more than 120,000 public chains were excluded, along with four to six repertoires with anomalous nucleotide sharing. As stored in TCRdb, this immuneACCESS dataset retains in-frame rearrangements with V and J assigned. A fraction of the clones does not appear; measured against another copy, unresolved V genes explain less than half of the discrepancy, and the remainder lacks a known reason. V and J calls and clone size are copied from that table; D and trimming were computed from the DNA. The table for this sample lists 200,000 to 250,000 clones; more than 60% of them were counted only once. Of the sample, 1.5% to 2% falls within the top ten clones.

This clonotype originated in a middle-aged man in good health and CMV-seronegative. Sequencing was carried out using PBMCs. The rearranged segments are TRBV5-1 and TRBJ1-1, with TRBD1 tentatively as D gene (6 bases match). The CDR3 region: CASSLIQGNTEAFF. The DNA sequence is TGCGCCAGCAGCTTAATACAGGGGAACACTGAAGCTTTCTTT.